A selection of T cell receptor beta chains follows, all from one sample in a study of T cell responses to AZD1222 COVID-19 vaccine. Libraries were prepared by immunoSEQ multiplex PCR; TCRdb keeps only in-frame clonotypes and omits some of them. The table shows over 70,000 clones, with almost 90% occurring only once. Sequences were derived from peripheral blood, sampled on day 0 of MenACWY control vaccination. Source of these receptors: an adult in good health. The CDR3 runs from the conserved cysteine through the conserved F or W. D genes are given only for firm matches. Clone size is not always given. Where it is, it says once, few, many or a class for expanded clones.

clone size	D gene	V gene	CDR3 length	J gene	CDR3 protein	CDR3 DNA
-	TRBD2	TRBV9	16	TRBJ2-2	CASSPLAGGSTGELFF	TGTGCCAGCAGCCCATTAGCGGGGGGATCCACCGGGGAGCTGTTTTTT
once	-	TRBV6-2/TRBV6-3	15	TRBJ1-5	CASSRTNRAGQPQHF	TGTGCCAGCAGTCGTACCAACAGGGCAGGTCAGCCCCAGCATTTT
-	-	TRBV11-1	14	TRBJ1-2	CASSRDRISDGYTF	TGTGCCAGCAGCCGTGACAGAATATCAGATGGCTACACCTTC
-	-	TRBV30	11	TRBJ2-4	CSFDGGNIQYF	TGTTCCTTTGACGGGGGAAACATTCAGTACTTC
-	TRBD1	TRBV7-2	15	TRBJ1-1	CASSLRTGGKAEAFF	TGTGCCAGCAGCTTACGGACAGGGGGCAAGGCTGAAGCTTTCTTT
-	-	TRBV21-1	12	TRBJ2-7	CASRTQGGEQYF	TGTGCCAGCAGAACACAGGGGGGTGAGCAGTACTTC
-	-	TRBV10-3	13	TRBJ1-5	CAISEGVNQPQHF	TGTGCCATCAGTGAGGGGGTAAATCAGCCCCAGCATTTT
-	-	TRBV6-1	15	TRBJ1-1	CASTLPELGSPEAFF	TGTGCCAGCACCCTCCCGGAATTGGGGAGTCCTGAAGCTTTCTTT
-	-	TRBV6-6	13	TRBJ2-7	CASSYTSNYEQYF	TGTGCCAGCAGTTACACCTCAAACTACGAGCAGTACTTC
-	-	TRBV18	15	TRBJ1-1	CASSPPGDWVTEAFF	TGTGCCAGCTCACCACCAGGGGATTGGGTCACTGAAGCTTTCTTT
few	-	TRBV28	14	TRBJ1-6	CASSLGGVDSPLHF	TGTGCCAGCAGTTTGGGGGGGGTGGATTCACCCCTCCACTTT
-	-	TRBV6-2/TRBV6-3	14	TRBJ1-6	CASSYKAANSPLHF	TGTGCCAGCAGTTACAAGGCGGCCAATTCACCCCTCCACTTT
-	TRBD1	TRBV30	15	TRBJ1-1	CAWSVQGTFRTEAFF	TGTGCCTGGAGTGTACAGGGGACCTTTAGGACTGAAGCTTTCTTT
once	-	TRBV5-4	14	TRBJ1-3	CASSLEPSGNTIYF	TGTGCCAGCAGCTTGGAGCCCTCTGGAAACACCATATATTTT
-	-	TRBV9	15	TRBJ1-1	CASSVGTPTNTEAFF	TGTGCCAGCAGCGTGGGGACACCGACGAACACTGAAGCTTTCTTT
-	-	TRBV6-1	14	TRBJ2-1	CASSEWEGLDEQFF	TGTGCCAGCAGTGAATGGGAAGGGTTGGATGAGCAGTTCTTC